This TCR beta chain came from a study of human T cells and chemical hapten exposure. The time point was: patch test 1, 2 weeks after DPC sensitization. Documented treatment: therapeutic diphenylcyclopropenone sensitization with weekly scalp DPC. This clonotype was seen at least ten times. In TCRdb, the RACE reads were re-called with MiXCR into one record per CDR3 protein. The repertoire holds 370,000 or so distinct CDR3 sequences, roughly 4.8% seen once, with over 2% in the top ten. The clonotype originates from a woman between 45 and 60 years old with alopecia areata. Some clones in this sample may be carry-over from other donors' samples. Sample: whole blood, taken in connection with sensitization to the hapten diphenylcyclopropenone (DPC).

CDR3 bases: TGTGCCATCAGTGGGACTAGCGGGGGTTACAATGAGCAGTTCTTC. Translated, it gives CAISGTSGGYNEQFF. The chain uses TRBV10-3 and TRBJ2-1; 13 nucleotides agree with TRBD2. Unmatched junction bases numbered 1, after V lost 4 bases and J lost 4 bases. This CDR3 region has 15 residues. Germline V gene lookup returns CDR1 ENHRY and CDR2 SYGVKD.